This T cell receptor (beta chain) was sequenced in a study of T cells in women clearing cervical HPV infection. Turning to the study itself: Cases: HPV16-related CIN3 or worse on histology, a couple of invasive cancers.

Cervical HPV DNA detected by MY09/MY11 PCR, typed by dot-blot. Data came from immunoSEQ multiplex PCR; TCRdb stores just in-frame clones and leaves some out. Its clone listing holds roughly 48,000 clones. This sequence originates from a woman between 18 and 75 years old with a cervical HPV16 infection that either progressed to CIN3+ or cleared (not recorded which). Sequencing was done on a sample of blood buffy coat.

The CDR3 sequence: CASSLGVTGLYEQYF. CDR3 bases read: TGTGCCAGCAGCTTGGGGGTGACAGGGCTGTACGAG. The J gene is TRBJ2-7, the V gene TRBV5-4; 7 nucleotides line up with TRBD1. The missing CDR3 end, 3 residues past where the read stops, is filled in from the germline J gene. The V and J ends lost 0 bases and 4 bases, in that order; junction bases with no gene match: 7. The V gene's germline CDR1 is SGHNT and CDR2 YYREEE (reference sequence). This CDR3 spans 15 amino acids.